The 5 T cell receptor beta chains given below trace back to one sample, sequenced in a study of shared clonotypes between healthy human individuals. Generated by immunoSEQ multiplex PCR, the TCRdb table keeps only in-frame clones and is missing some. The table records about 800,000 clones, roughly 96% of them present only once. Naive-designated CD8 cells lacked CD45RO, were positively enriched for CCR7, and omitted terminally differentiated effector memory CD45RA+ cells. The specimen was naive CD8+ T cells sorted from blood. Every receptor here comes from a man younger than 40 in good health.

This chain connects TRBV6-5 to TRBJ2-3, with D unclear. The CDR3 runs to 15 residues. V shed 2 bases and J shed 0 bases, with 9 bases lying between them. From germline, CDR1 is MNHEY and CDR2 SVGAGI. In DNA form, the CDR3 reads TGTGCCAGCAGTTACCGGCTCGGGAGCACAGATACGCAGTATTTT. Amino acids: CASSYRLGSTDTQYF.

Remarks on this clone: The sample contains more than one DNA sequence encoding this CDR3. This sequence joins TRBV7-9 and TRBJ2-7; unclear D gene. CDR1 SEHNR and CDR2 FQNEAQ come from the germline V gene (reference sequence). This CDR3 is built from 12 residues. V was pared by 1 base and J by 3 bases, with 4 bases between. This CDR3 is CASSLVVYEQYF. DNA of the CDR3: TGTGCCAGCAGCTTAGTGGTCTACGAGCAGTACTTC.

The CDR3 DNA follows: TGTGCCAGCAACGAGGCGGGAGGGCCTAATAGATACGAGCAGTACTTC. It encodes CASNEAGGPNRYEQYF. This chain uses TRBV28 with TRBJ2-7; TRBD2 matches 9 bases. The CDR3 is 16 amino acids. The ends lost 7 bases at V and 4 bases at J; junction bases unmatched: 14. Germline V gives CDR1 MDHEN, CDR2 SYDVKM.

This chain connects TRBV15 to TRBJ2-5; D perhaps matches TRBD1 (6 bases). This CDR3 region has 14 residues. V shed 5 bases and J shed 0 bases, with 10 bases lying between them. Germline CDR1 reads LNHNV; CDR2 reads YYDKDF (reference sequence). CDR3 in DNA: TGTGCCACCAGCGTCCAGGGGTACCAAGAGACCCAGTACTTC. Protein: CATSVQGYQETQYF.

The rearrangement uses TRBV29-1 and TRBJ2-7; the D gene is possibly TRBD1 (6 bases). Per the germline V gene, CDR1 is SQVTM and CDR2 is ANQGSEA. Trimming took 4 bases from V and 6 from J, leaving 13 bases between them. The CDR3 contains 12 residues. DNA of the CDR3: TGCAGCGTTGTACAGGGAAGGGGCGAGCAGTACTTC. Amino acids: CSVVQGRGEQYF.